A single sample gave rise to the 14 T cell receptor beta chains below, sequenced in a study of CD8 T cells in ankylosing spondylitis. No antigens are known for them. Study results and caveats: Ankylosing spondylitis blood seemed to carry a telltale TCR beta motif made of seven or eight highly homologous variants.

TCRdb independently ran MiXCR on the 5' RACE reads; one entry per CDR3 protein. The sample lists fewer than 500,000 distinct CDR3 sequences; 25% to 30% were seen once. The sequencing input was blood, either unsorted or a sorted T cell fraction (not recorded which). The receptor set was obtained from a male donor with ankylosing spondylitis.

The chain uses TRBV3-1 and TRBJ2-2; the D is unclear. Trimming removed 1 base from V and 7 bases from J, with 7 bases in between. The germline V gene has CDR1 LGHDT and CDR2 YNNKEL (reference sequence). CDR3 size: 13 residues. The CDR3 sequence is CASSQGSFGELFF. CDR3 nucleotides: TGTGCCAGCAGCCAAGGGAGCTTCGGGGAGCTGTTTTTT. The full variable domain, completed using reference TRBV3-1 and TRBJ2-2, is DTAVSQTPKYLVTQMGNDKSIKCEQNLGHDTMYWYKQDSKKFLKIMFSYNNKELIINETVPNRFSPKSPDKAHLNLHINSLELGDSAVYFCASSQGSFGELFFGEGSRLTVL.

The CDR3 sequence: CATSESGTGRYQETQYF. The CDR3 DNA reads as TGTGCCACCAGTGAGTCCGGGACAGGGCGGTACCAAGAGACCCAGTACTTC. The J gene is TRBJ2-5, the V gene TRBV24-1, with 9 bases fitting TRBD1. This CDR3 region has 17 residues. Germline assignment: CDR1 KGHDR and CDR2 SFDVKD. Unmatched junction bases numbered 8, after V lost 4 bases and J lost 0 bases.

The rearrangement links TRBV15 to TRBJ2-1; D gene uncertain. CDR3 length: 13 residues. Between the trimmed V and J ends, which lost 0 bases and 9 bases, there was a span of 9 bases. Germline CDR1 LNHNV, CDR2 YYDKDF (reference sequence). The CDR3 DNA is TGTGCCACCAGCAGAGATATTGCGATTGAGCAGTTCTTC. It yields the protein CATSRDIAIEQFF.

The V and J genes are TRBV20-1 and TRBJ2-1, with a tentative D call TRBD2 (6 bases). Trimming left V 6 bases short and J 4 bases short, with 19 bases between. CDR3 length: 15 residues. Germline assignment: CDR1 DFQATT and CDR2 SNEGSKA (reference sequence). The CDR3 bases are TGCAGTGCCTCCGTTGGTAGCGGAGTGTACAATGAGCAGTTCTTC. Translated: CSASVGSGVYNEQFF.

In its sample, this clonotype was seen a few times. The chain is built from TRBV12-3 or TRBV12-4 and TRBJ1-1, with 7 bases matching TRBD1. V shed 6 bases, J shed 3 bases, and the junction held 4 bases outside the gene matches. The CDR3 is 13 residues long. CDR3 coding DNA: TGTGCCAGCAGCAGGACAGGTTACACTGAAGCTTTCTTT. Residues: CASSRTGYTEAFF.

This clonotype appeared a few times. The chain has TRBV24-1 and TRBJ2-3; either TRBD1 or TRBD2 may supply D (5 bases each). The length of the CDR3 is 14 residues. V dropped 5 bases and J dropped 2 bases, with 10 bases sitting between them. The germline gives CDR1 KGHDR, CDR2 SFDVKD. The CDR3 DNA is TGTGCCACCAGTGGGGACCGGGTCACAGATACGCAGTATTTT. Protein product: CATSGDRVTDTQYF.

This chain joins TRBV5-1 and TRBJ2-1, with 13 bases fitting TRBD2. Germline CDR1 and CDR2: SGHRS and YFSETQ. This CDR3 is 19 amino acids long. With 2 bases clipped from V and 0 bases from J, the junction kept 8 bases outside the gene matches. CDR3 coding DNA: TGCGCCAGCAGCTTATGGGGACTAGCGGGGTCCAGCTCCTACAATGAGCAGTTCTTC. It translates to CASSLWGLAGSSSYNEQFF.

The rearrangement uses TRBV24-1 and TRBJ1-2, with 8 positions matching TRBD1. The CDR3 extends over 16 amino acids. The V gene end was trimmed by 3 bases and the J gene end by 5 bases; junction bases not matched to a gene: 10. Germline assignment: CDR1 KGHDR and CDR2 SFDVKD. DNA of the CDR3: TGTGCCACCAGTGATACCCGGACAGGGTCCCCTTATGGCTACACCTTC. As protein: CATSDTRTGSPYGYTF.

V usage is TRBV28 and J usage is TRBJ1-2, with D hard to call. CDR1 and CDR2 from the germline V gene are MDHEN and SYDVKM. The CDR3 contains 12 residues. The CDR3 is CAARGPNYGYTF. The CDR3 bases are TGTGCTGCGCGAGGGCCGAACTATGGCTACACCTTC.

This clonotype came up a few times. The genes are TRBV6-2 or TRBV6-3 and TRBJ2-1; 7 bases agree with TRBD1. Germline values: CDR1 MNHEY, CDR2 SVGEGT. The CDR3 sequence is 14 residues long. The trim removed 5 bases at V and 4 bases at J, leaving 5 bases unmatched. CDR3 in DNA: TGTGCCAGCAGTCCCCCACAGGGGTACAATGAGCAGTTCTTC. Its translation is CASSPPQGYNEQFF.

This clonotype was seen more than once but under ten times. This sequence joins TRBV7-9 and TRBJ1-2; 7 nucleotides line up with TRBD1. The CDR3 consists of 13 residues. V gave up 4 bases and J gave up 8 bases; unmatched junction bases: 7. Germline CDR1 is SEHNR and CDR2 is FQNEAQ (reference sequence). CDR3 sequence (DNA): TGTGCCAGCAGCTCGGGACAGAGCGGCGGCTACACCTTC. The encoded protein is CASSSGQSGGYTF.

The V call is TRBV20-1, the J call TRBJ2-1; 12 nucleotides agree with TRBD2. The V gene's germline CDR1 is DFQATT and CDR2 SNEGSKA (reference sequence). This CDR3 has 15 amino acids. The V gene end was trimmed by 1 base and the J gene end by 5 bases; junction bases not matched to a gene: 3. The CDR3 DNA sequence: TGCAGTGCTAGAGGGACTAGCGGGGATAACAATGAGCAGTTCTTC. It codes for CSARGTSGDNNEQFF.

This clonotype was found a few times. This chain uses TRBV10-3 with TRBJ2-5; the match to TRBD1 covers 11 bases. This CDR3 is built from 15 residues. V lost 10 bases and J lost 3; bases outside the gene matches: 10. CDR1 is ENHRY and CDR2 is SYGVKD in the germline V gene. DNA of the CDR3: TGTGCCACGAATCCGGGACAGGGGGGGAAAGAGACCCAGTACTTC. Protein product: CATNPGQGGKETQYF.

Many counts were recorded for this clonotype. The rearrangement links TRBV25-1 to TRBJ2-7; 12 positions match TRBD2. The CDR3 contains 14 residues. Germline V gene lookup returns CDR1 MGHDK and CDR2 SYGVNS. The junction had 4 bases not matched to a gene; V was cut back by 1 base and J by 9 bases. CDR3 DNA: TGTGCCAGCAGTGAATCCGGACTAGCGGGAAGGCAGTACTTC. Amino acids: CASSESGLAGRQYF.